These 26 T cell receptor beta chains were all obtained from the same sample, sequenced in a study of T-cell reconstitution after alpha-beta-depleted transplantation in children. The authors prepared the TCRbeta library with unique molecular identifiers. TCRdb called the PCR reads again in MiXCR, with one record for every CDR3 protein. In the table there are 640,000 or so distinct CDR3 sequences, 16% of which are singletons. Sequencing was performed on PBMCs from the stem cell graft donor, taken from the stem cell graft. These receptors were taken from a human donor who donated a stem cell graft to a child with acute myeloid leukemia.

This clonotype was detected a few times. The CDR3 nucleotides read TGCGCCAGCAGCCCTCGACAGGAACCCGATGAAAAACTGTTTTTT. Protein sequence: CASSPRQEPDEKLFF. The V call is TRBV5-1, the J call TRBJ1-4, with D perhaps matching TRBD1 (6 bases). V dropped 4 bases and J dropped 6 bases, with 16 bases sitting between them. The length of the CDR3 is 15 residues. The V gene's germline CDR1 is SGHRS and CDR2 YFSETQ.

This clonotype was seen repeatedly, ten times or more. The chain recombines TRBV13 with TRBJ2-2, with 11 bases identical to TRBD1. Trimming removed 5 bases from V and 8 bases from J; junction bases left unmatched: 10. In germline, CDR1 is PRHDT, CDR2 FYEKMQ (reference sequence). This CDR3 is 16 amino acids long. In DNA, the CDR3 is TGTGCCAGCAGCCTAACCGGGACAGGGGGATCAGGGGAGCTGTTTTTT. It translates to CASSLTGTGGSGELFF. The full variable domain, with the rest looked up from reference TRBV13 and TRBJ2-2, is AAGVIQSPRHLIKEKRETATLKCYPIPRHDTVYWYQQGPGQDPQFLISFYEKMQSDKGSIPDRFSAQQFSDYHSELNMSSLELGDSALYFCASSLTGTGGSGELFFGEGSRLTVL.

This chain uses TRBV29-1 with TRBJ1-4; D not certain. Trimming stripped 7 bases from V and 3 bases from J, with 12 bases between. Germline V gene lookup returns CDR1 SQVTM and CDR2 ANQGSEA. The CDR3 is 13 residues long. CDR3 protein: CSARTWANEKLFF. In DNA form, the CDR3 reads TGCAGCGCCCGGACCTGGGCTAATGAAAAACTGTTTTTT.

This clonotype was seen many times. The J gene is TRBJ1-2, the V gene TRBV5-5, with D possibly being TRBD1 (5 bases). This CDR3 has 15 amino acids. Germline CDR1 and CDR2: SGHKS and YYEKEE (reference sequence). Trimming pared 0 bases from V and 2 bases from J, leaving 11 bases between. The CDR3, as DNA: TGTGCCAGCAGCTTGGCCGTGCGGGGGAACTATGGCTACACCTTC. It yields the protein CASSLAVRGNYGYTF.

This clonotype came up a few times. This rearrangement joins TRBV15 to TRBJ2-5, with a tentative D call TRBD1 (6 bases). The CDR3 length is 14 residues. Germline V gene sequence: CDR1 LNHNV, CDR2 YYDKDF (reference sequence). Trimming took 2 bases from V and 3 from J, leaving 10 bases between them. The CDR3 DNA follows: TGTGCCACCAGCAGATCGACAGGAGAAGAGACCCAGTACTTC. Its protein product is CATSRSTGEETQYF. Based on the CDR3 plus reference TRBV15 and TRBJ2-5, the full variable domain is DAMVIQNPRYQVTQFGKPVTLSCSQTLNHNVMYWYQQKSSQAPKLLFHYYDKDFNNEADTPDNFQSRRPNTSFCFLDIRSPGLGDTAMYLCATSRSTGEETQYFGPGTRLLVL.

The chain recombines TRBV12-3 or TRBV12-4 with TRBJ2-2; 12 nucleotides align to TRBD2. Trimming cost V 5 bases and J 6 bases; bases outside gene matches: 7. The CDR3 runs 16 residues. CDR3 in DNA: TGTGCCAGCAGTCCCCCTAGCGGGGGGGCCCCCGGGGAGCTGTTTTTT. Protein sequence: CASSPPSGGAPGELFF.

This clonotype was found a few times. The chain couples TRBV7-9 to TRBJ2-7; D might be TRBD1 (6 bases). The CDR3 has 16 residues. V dropped 2 bases and J dropped 1 base, with 15 bases sitting between them. CDR1 and CDR2 from the germline V gene are SEHNR and FQNEAQ (reference sequence). CDR3 coding DNA: TGTGCCAGCAGCTTAATATCCGGACAGCCATCCTACGAGCAGTACTTC. Its protein is CASSLISGQPSYEQYF. The complete variable domain, with remaining parts taken from reference TRBV7-9 and TRBJ2-7, reads DTGVSQNPRHKITKRGQNVTFRCDPISEHNRLYWYRQTLGQGPEFLTYFQNEAQLEKSRLLSDRFSAERPKGSFSTLEIQRTEQGDSAMYLCASSLISGQPSYEQYFGPGTRLTVT.

The chain joins TRBV2 to TRBJ1-1, with 9 positions matching TRBD1. This CDR3 region has 13 residues. V shed 7 bases, J shed 8 bases, and the junction held 8 bases outside the gene matches. Germline V gives CDR1 SNHLY, CDR2 FYNNEI. The CDR3 reads CASTRDRDFEAFF. The CDR3 DNA follows: TGTGCCAGCACCCGGGACAGGGACTTCGAAGCTTTCTTT. Using reference TRBV2 and TRBJ1-1 for the parts outside the CDR3, the full variable domain is EPEVTQTPSHQVTQMGQEVILRCVPISNHLYFYWYRQILGQKVEFLVSFYNNEISEKSEIFDDQFSVERPDGSNFTLKIRSTKLEDSAMYFCASTRDRDFEAFFGQGTRLTVV.

This clonotype appeared many times. This chain uses TRBV20-1 with TRBJ1-5, with a possible D match to TRBD1 (5 bases). Trimming pared 3 bases from V and 4 bases from J, leaving 13 bases between. This CDR3 is built from 14 residues. The germline CDR1 and CDR2 sequences are DFQATT and SNEGSKA (reference sequence). The CDR3 sequence: CSARGEVSNQPQHF. CDR3 bases: TGCAGTGCTAGGGGGGAAGTTAGTAATCAGCCCCAGCATTTT.

This clonotype was counted at least ten times. V is TRBV10-2 and J is TRBJ2-7; D uncertain. The ends were cut back, 3 bases at V and 0 bases at J, with 0 bases in the middle. Germline CDR1 reads WSHSY; CDR2 reads SAAADI. CDR3 size: 11 residues. This CDR3 reads CASSDSYEQYV. The CDR3 DNA is TGCGCCAGCAGTGACTCCTACGAGCAGTACGTC.

This clonotype was seen repeatedly, ten times or more. The chain uses TRBV20-1 and TRBJ2-1, with 10 bases fitting TRBD2. This CDR3 is 14 amino acids long. The trim removed 5 bases at V and 3 bases at J, leaving 4 bases unmatched. From germline, CDR1 is DFQATT and CDR2 SNEGSKA (reference sequence). For the CDR3, the DNA is TGCAGTGCTGAACGGACTAGCGGCTACAATGAGCAGTTCTTC. It yields the protein CSAERTSGYNEQFF.

Many counts were recorded for this clonotype. The rearrangement uses TRBV20-1 and TRBJ2-1; 10 nucleotides align to TRBD2. J gave up 7 bases and V 1 base, and 7 bases lay outside the gene matches. The CDR3 covers 15 residues. Germline CDR1 DFQATT, CDR2 SNEGSKA (reference sequence). The chain's CDR3 is CSARVQRGGLNEQFF. The DNA for the CDR3 is TGCAGTGCTAGAGTTCAGCGGGGGGGCTTAAATGAGCAGTTCTTC.

This clonotype was found once. The chain joins TRBV7-2 to TRBJ2-2; TRBD1 agrees at 9 bases. The CDR3 is 15 amino acids. Losses at the gene ends were 4 bases for V and 3 bases for J; bases not matched to a gene: 3. Germline loops: CDR1 SGHTA, CDR2 FQGNSA. CDR3 nucleotides: TGTGCCAGCAGCTCCGGGACAGGGTACACCGGGGAGCTGTTTTTT. Translation gives CASSSGTGYTGELFF.

This clonotype was observed a few times. J is TRBJ1-2 and V is TRBV29-1; 7 nucleotides line up with TRBD1. The CDR3 is 13 amino acids. Unmatched junction bases numbered 7, after V lost 7 bases and J lost 2 bases. Per germline, CDR1 SQVTM and CDR2 ANQGSEA. This CDR3 is CSGSPGQNYGYTF. The DNA of the CDR3 is TGCAGCGGCTCTCCGGGACAGAACTATGGCTACACCTTC. Based on the CDR3 plus reference TRBV29-1 and TRBJ1-2, the full variable domain is SAVISQKPSRDICQRGTSLTIQCQVDSQVTMMFWYRQQPGQSLTLIATANQGSEATYESGFVIDKFPISRPNLTFSTLTVSNMSPEDSSIYLCSGSPGQNYGYTFGSGTRLTVV.

This clonotype was recorded at least ten times. The V gene is TRBV12-3 or TRBV12-4, the J gene TRBJ2-7, with D tentatively TRBD2 (5 bases). CDR3 length: 14 amino acids. V dropped 5 bases and J dropped 2 bases, with 13 bases sitting between them. The CDR3 DNA reads TGTGCCAGCAGTGGGTCGGACGGGACCTACGAGCAGTACTTC. Its protein is CASSGSDGTYEQYF.

This clonotype was recorded many times. This rearrangement joins TRBV20-1 to TRBJ2-7, with D possibly called TRBD1 or TRBD2 (5 bases each). Trimming left V 6 bases short and J 4 bases short, with 10 bases between. This CDR3 has 11 residues. The germline CDR1 and CDR2 sequences are DFQATT and SNEGSKA (reference sequence). The DNA of the CDR3 is TGCAGTGCAAGGGGAGATTACGAGCAGTACGTC. It yields the protein CSARGDYEQYV.

The V call is TRBV5-1, the J call TRBJ2-7; 8 bases agree with TRBD1. Trimming took 4 bases from V and 4 from J; bases not matched to a gene: 7. The CDR3 contains 14 residues. Germline CDR1 reads SGHRS; CDR2 reads YFSETQ. CDR3 amino acids: CASSRDRKRYEQYF. CDR3 sequence (DNA): TGCGCCAGCAGCAGGGACAGGAAGAGGTACGAGCAGTACTTC.

The chain has TRBV7-9 and TRBJ2-3; TRBD1 aligns across 7 bases. The CDR3 runs to 16 residues. Per the germline V gene, CDR1 is SEHNR and CDR2 is FQNEAQ (reference sequence). J lost 1 base, V lost 5 bases, and 9 bases had no gene match. The CDR3 bases are TGTGCCAGCAGCCCTTGGGACAGCTCAGGCACAGATACGCAGTATTTT. Amino acid sequence: CASSPWDSSGTDTQYF.

The chain employs TRBV5-6 and TRBJ1-1; the match to TRBD1 covers 7 bases. CDR3 size: 15 residues. Germline CDR1 reads SGHDT; CDR2 reads YYEEEE. V lost 3 bases to trimming and J lost 10 bases; unmatched junction nucleotides: 15. The CDR3 loop is CASSSLTGLGLGAFF. CDR3 coding DNA: TGTGCCAGCAGCTCCTTGACAGGGCTCGGCTTGGGAGCTTTCTTT.

On this clonotype itself: The CDR3 ends on some other residue instead of the conserved phenylalanine or tryptophan, so this is likely a read error. The DNA is omitted, as the CDR3 cannot be located on it reliably, and the CDR3 follows TCRdb's listing. The V and J genes are TRBV29-1 and TRBJ2-3; TRBD1 is the table's D call and was not checked against the DNA. The CDR3 comprises 15 residues, both ends counted. The germline gives CDR1 SQVTM, CDR2 ANQGSEA. The CDR3 loop reads CSVGTGGEHEQYFGP.

The chain uses TRBV6-2 or TRBV6-3 and TRBJ2-7, with D possibly called TRBD1 or TRBD2 (5 bases each). The CDR3 contains 14 residues. Trimming removed 6 bases at V and 0 bases at J, with 12 bases between. Germline V gene sequence: CDR1 MNHEY, CDR2 SVGEGT. This CDR3 reads CASRTAANSYEQYF. For the CDR3, the DNA is TGTGCCAGCAGGACAGCGGCCAACTCCTACGAGCAGTACTTC.

This clonotype was counted only a few times. The chain employs TRBV6-1 and TRBJ2-6; unclear D gene. The V gene lost 8 bases and the J gene lost 0 bases, with 11 bases spanning the gap. Per the germline V gene, CDR1 is MNHNS and CDR2 is SASEGT. The CDR3 contains 15 residues. CDR3 region: CASGRVHSGANVLTF. The DNA for the CDR3 is TGTGCCAGCGGCCGGGTTCACTCTGGGGCCAACGTCCTGACTTTC.

The chain combines TRBV4-3 with TRBJ1-3; D is unresolved. The CDR3 is 17 amino acids. The ends were cut back, 1 base at V and 3 bases at J, with 16 bases in the middle. Germline CDR1 LGHNA, CDR2 YSLEER. The CDR3, as DNA: TGCGCCAGCAGCCAAGTTGGGTGGACGTCAAATGGAAACACCATATATTTT. Translating gives CASSQVGWTSNGNTIYF.

The chain couples TRBV6-1 to TRBJ2-7; TRBD1 matches at 8 bases. CDR1 is MNHNS, CDR2 SASEGT, per germline. V lost 9 bases, J lost 2 bases, and 6 bases stayed unmatched. The CDR3 sequence is 13 residues long. As DNA, the CDR3 is TGTGCCAGACGACAGGGGAAAACCTACGAGCAGTACGTC. Protein: CARRQGKTYEQYV.

This clonotype was observed at least ten times. V and J are TRBV29-1 and TRBJ2-7; 7 nucleotides agree with TRBD1. Germline CDR1 is SQVTM and CDR2 is ANQGSEA. Unmatched junction bases numbered 7, after V lost 4 bases and J lost 4 bases. There are 13 residues in the CDR3. This CDR3 reads CSVVKQGQYEQYF. The CDR3 nucleotides read TGCAGCGTTGTGAAACAGGGGCAATACGAGCAGTACTTC.

In its sample, this clonotype was seen many times. This chain connects TRBV6-5 to TRBJ2-1; TRBD1 aligns across 9 bases. The CDR3 sequence is 16 residues long. J gave up 8 bases and V 2 bases, and 10 bases lay outside the gene matches. Per the germline V gene, CDR1 is MNHEY and CDR2 is SVGAGI. CDR3 in DNA: TGTGCCAGCAGTTACCTTGGGGGGGACAGGGCTGATGAGCAGTTCTTC. The encoded protein is CASSYLGGDRADEQFF.